The text below deals with one T cell receptor beta chain. No antigen is known for it. This sample was taken from a study of cytomegalovirus exposure and HLA in healthy donors. Findings and caveats of the study: It was reportedly the case that the classifier diagnosed cytomegalovirus status with high specificity and sensitivity.

The PCR contained 60 Vbeta and 13 Jbeta primers. The method was immunoSEQ multiplex PCR; TCRdb's version includes in-frame clones alone and lacks a portion of them. The table records 100,000 or so clones, over 75% of them present only once. The CDR3 covers 14 residues. V lost 5 bases, J lost 0 bases, and 8 bases lay in between. In germline, CDR1 is KGHSH, CDR2 LQKENI. The clonotype comes from a man aged 30-40 years in good health and CMV-seropositive. Sample: PBMCs. V is TRBV18 and J is TRBJ1-3, with D perhaps matching TRBD1 (5 bases). The CDR3 protein is CASSSGYSGNTIYF. The CDR3 DNA is TGTGCCAGCTCATCAGGGTACTCTGGAAACACCATATATTTT.